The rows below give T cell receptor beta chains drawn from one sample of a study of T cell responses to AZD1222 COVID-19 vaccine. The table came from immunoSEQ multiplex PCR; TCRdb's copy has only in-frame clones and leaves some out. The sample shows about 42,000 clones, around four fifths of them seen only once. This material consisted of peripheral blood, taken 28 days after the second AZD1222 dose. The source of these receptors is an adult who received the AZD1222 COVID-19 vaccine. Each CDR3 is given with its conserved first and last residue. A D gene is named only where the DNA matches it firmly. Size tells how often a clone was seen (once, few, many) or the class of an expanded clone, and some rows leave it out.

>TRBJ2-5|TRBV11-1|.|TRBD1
CASSSTGVRETQYF
TGTGCCAGCAGTTCGACAGGGGTAAGAGAGACCCAGTACTTC
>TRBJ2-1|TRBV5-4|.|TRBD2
CASSPKSGGLGNEQFF
TGTGCCAGCAGCCCAAAGAGCGGGGGACTAGGGAATGAGCAGTTCTTC
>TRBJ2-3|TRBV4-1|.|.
CASSQAPGEGTDTQYF
TGCGCCAGCAGCCAAGCCCCGGGGGAGGGCACAGATACGCAGTATTTT
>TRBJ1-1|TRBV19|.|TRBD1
CASTPIGAVRTGAATFF
TGTGCCAGTACTCCCATCGGCGCTGTTCGGACAGGGGCCGCAACTTTCTTT
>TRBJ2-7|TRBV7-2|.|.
CASSLGVVTEQYF
TGTGCCAGCAGCTTGGGGGTTGTCACCGAGCAGTACTTC
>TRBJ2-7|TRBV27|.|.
CASIGASYEQYF
TGTGCCAGCATAGGGGCCTCCTACGAGCAGTACTTC
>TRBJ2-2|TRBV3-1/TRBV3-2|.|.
CASSQDVFGTGELFF
TGTGCCAGCAGCCAAGATGTTTTTGGCACCGGGGAGCTGTTTTTT
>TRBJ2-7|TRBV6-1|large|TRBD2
CASSDWTSGGGRAYEQYF
TGTGCCAGCAGTGACTGGACTAGCGGGGGAGGAAGGGCCTACGAGCAGTACTTC
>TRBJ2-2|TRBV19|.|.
CASSIAWGSANTGELFF
TGTGCCAGTAGTATTGCTTGGGGGAGTGCGAACACCGGGGAGCTGTTTTTT
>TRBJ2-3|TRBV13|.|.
CASSSGEKRTDTQYF
TGTGCCAGCAGCTCTGGGGAGAAGAGGACAGATACGCAGTATTTT
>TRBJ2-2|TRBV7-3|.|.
CASSPLGGYRNTGELFF
TGTGCCAGCAGCCCATTAGGGGGGTATAGAAACACCGGGGAGCTGTTTTTT
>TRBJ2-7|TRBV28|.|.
CASSWGGGYEQYF
TGTGCCAGCAGTTGGGGAGGGGGCTACGAGCAGTACTTC
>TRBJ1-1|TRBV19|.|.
CASSLRTPSNTEAFF
TGTGCCAGTAGTCTCCGGACACCGAGCAACACTGAAGCTTTCTTT
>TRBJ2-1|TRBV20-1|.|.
CSASGSLAGNEQFF
TGCAGTGCTAGTGGTTCGCTAGCCGGTAATGAGCAGTTCTTC
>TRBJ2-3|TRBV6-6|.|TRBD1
CASRATGGVGTDTQYF
TGTGCCAGCAGAGCAACAGGGGGCGTCGGCACAGATACGCAGTATTTT
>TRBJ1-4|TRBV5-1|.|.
CASTVLGLNEKLFF
TGCGCCAGCACGGTCCTCGGCTTGAATGAAAAACTGTTTTTT
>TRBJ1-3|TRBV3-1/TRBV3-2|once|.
CASRNSGNSGNTIYF
TGTGCCAGCAGGAATTCAGGAAACTCTGGAAACACCATATATTTT
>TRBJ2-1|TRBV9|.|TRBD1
CASSAQTGGMNEQFF
TGTGCCAGCAGCGCCCAGACAGGGGGCATGAATGAGCAGTTCTTC
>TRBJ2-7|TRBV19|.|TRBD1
CASSNLQGYEQYF
TGTGCCAGTAGCAACCTACAGGGGTACGAGCAGTACTTC
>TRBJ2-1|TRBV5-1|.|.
CASSGSSGNSYNEQFF
TGCGCCAGCAGCGGAAGTTCGGGCAACTCCTACAATGAGCAGTTCTTC
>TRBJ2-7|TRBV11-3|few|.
CASSLTLGGEQYF
TGTGCCAGCAGCTTGACGTTAGGTGGCGAGCAGTACTTC
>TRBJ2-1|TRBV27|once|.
CASTPGLASSYNEQFF
TGTGCCAGCACCCCTGGTCTGGCGAGCTCCTACAATGAGCAGTTCTTC
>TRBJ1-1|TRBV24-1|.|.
CAVKGLGNTEAFF
TGTGCCGTCAAGGGATTAGGGAACACTGAAGCTTTCTTT
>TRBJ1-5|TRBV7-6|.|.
CASSARPNQPQHF
TGTGCCAGCAGCGCCCGCCCTAATCAGCCCCAGCATTTT
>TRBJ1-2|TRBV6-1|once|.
CASSDRQWGYTF
TGTGCCAGCAGTGACCGTCAATGGGGCTACACCTTC
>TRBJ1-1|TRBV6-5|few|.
CASSYSISLANTEAFF
TGTGCCAGCAGTTACTCAATTAGTTTAGCGAACACTGAAGCTTTCTTT
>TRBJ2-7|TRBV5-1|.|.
CASSLGPASNEQYF
TGCGCCAGCAGCTTAGGACCGGCCAGCAACGAGCAGTACTTC
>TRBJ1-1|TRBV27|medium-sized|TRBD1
CASIGQGLTEAFF
TGTGCCAGCATTGGACAGGGGCTCACTGAAGCTTTCTTT
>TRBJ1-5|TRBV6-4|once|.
CASSDWGGNQPQHF
TGTGCCAGCAGTGACTGGGGCGGCAATCAGCCCCAGCATTTT
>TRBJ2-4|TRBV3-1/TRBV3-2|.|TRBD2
CASSQDRLAGKAKNIQYF
TGTGCCAGCAGCCAAGATCGTCTAGCGGGTAAAGCCAAAAACATTCAGTACTTC
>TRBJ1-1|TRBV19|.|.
CASSGPVGEAFF
TGTGCCAGCTCGGGCCCCGTGGGTGAAGCTTTCTTT
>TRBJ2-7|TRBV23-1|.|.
CASSQSDGTVSYEQYF
TGCGCCAGCAGTCAATCTGATGGGACGGTGTCCTACGAGCAGTACTTC
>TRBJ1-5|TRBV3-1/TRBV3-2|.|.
CASSQAGVNQPQHF
TGTGCCAGCAGCCAAGCGGGGGTGAATCAGCCCCAGCATTTT